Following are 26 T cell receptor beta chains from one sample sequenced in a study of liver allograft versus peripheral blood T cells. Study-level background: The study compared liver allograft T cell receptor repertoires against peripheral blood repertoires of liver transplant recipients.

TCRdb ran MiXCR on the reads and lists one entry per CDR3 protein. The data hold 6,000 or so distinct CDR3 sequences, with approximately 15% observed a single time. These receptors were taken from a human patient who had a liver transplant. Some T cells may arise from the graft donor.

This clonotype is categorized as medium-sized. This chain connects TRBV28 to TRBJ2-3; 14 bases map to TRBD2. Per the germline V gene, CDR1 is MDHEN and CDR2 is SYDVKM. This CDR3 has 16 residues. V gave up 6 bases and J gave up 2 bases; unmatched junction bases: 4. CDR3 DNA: TGTGCCAGCAGCCTGACTAGCGGGAGGGTCACAGATACGCAGTATTTT. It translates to CASSLTSGRVTDTQYF.

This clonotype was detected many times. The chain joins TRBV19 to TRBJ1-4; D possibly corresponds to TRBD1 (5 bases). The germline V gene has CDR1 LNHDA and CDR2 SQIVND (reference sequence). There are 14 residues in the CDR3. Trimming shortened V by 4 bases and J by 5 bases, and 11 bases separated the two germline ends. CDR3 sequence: CASSRPGSNEKLFF. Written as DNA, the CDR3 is TGTGCCAGTAGTAGACCAGGGTCGAATGAAAAACTGTTTTTT.

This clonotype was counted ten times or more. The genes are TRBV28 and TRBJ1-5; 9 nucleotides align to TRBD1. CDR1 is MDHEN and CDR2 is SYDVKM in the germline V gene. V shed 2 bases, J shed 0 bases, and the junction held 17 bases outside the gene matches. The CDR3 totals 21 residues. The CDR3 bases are TGTGCCAGCAGTTTACCACTGACCGGGACAGGGTTTGGACTTAGCAATCAGCCCCAGCATTTT. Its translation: CASSLPLTGTGFGLSNQPQHF. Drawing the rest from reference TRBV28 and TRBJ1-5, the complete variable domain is DVKVTQSSRYLVKRTGEKVFLECVQDMDHENMFWYRQDPGLGLRLIYFSYDVKMKEKGDIPEGYSVSREKKERFSLILESASTNQTSMYLCASSLPLTGTGFGLSNQPQHFGDGTRLSIL.

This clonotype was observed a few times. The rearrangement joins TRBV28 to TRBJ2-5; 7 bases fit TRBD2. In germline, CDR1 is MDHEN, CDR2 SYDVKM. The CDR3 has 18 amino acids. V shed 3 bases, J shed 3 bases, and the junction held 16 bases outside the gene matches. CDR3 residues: CASSFAGEDTRIEETQYF. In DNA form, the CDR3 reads TGTGCCAGCAGTTTTGCGGGGGAGGACACTCGGATCGAAGAGACCCAGTACTTC.

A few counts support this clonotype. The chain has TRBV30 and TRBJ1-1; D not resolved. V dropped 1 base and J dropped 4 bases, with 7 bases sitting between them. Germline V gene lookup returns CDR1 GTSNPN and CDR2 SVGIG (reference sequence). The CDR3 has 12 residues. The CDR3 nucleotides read TGTGCCTGGAGTGAAACTTCCACTGAAGCTTTCTTT. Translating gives CAWSETSTEAFF.

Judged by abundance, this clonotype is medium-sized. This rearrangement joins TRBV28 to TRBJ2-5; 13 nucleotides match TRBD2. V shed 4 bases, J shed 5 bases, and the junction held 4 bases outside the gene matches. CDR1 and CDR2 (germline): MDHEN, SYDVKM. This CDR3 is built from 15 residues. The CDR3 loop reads CASSYGTSGTETQYF. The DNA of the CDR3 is TGTGCCAGCAGTTACGGGACTAGCGGGACGGAGACCCAGTACTTC.

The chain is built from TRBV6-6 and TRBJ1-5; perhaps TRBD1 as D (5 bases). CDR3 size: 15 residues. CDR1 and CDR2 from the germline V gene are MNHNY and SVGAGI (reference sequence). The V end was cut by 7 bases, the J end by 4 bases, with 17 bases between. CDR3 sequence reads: CASTARAPGNQPQHF. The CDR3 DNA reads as TGTGCCAGCACCGCCAGGGCCCCGGGGAATCAGCCCCAGCATTTT.

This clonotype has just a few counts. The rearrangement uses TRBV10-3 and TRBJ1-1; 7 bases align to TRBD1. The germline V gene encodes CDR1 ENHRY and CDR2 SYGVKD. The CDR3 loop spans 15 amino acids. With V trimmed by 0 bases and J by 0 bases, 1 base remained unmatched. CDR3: CAISESGTVNTEAFF. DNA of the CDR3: TGTGCCATCAGTGAGTCCGGGACAGTGAACACTGAAGCTTTCTTT.

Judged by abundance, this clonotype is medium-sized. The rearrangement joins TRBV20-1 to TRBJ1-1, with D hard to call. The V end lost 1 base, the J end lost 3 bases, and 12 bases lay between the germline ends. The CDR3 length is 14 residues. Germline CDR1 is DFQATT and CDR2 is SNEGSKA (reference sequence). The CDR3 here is CSARVPQVHTEAFF. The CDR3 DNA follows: TGCAGTGCTAGAGTCCCACAAGTCCACACTGAAGCTTTCTTT.

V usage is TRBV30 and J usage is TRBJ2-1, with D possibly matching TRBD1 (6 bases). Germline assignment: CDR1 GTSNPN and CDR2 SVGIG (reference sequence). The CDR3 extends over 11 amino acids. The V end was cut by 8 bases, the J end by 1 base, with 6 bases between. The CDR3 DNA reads TGTGCCGGGACATCCTACAATGAGCAGTTCTTC. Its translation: CAGTSYNEQFF.

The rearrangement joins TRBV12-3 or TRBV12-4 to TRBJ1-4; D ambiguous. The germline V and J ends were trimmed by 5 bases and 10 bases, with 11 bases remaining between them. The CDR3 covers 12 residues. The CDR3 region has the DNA TGTGCCAGCAGTCTCAATAGTCGAAAACTGTTTTTT. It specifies CASSLNSRKLFF.

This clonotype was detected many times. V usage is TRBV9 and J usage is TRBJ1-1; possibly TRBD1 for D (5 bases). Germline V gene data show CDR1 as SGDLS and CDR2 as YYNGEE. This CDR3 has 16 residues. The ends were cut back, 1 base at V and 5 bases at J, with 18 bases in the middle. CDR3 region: CASSVSGGMVATEAFF. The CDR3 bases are TGTGCCAGCAGCGTATCGGGGGGGATGGTAGCAACTGAAGCTTTCTTT.

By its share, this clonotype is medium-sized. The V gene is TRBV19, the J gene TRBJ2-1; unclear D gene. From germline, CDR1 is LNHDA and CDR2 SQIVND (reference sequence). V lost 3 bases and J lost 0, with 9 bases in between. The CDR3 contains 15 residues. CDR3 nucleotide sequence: TGTGCCAGTAGTATCGGAGATAGCTCCTACAATGAGCAGTTCTTC. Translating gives CASSIGDSSYNEQFF.

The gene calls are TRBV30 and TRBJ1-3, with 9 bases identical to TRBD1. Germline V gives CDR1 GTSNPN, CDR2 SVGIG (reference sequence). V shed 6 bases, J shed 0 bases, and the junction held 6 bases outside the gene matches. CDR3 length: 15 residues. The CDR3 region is CACAGQGYSGNTIYF. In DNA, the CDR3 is TGTGCCTGCGCGGGACAGGGATACTCTGGAAACACCATATATTTT.

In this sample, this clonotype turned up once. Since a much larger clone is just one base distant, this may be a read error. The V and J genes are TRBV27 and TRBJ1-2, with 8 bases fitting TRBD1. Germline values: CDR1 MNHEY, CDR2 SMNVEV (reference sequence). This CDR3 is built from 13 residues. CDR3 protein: CASRAGGSYDYTF. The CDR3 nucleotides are TGTGCCAGCAGGGCAGGGGGCTCCTATGACTACACCTTC.

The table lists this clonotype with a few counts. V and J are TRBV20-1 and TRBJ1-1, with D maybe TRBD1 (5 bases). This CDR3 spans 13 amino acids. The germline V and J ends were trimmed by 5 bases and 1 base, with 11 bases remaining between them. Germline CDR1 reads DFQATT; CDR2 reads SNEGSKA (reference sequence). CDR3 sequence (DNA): TGCAGTGCTTCGGGCGGGGCGAACACTGAAGCTTTCTTT. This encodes CSASGGANTEAFF.

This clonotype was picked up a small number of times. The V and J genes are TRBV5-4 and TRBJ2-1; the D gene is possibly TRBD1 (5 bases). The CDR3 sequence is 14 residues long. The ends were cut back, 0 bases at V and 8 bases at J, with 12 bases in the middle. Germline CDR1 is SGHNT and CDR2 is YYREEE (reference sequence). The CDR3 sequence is CASSLGGRADEQFF. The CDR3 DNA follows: TGTGCCAGCAGCTTGGGCGGCAGGGCGGATGAGCAGTTCTTC.

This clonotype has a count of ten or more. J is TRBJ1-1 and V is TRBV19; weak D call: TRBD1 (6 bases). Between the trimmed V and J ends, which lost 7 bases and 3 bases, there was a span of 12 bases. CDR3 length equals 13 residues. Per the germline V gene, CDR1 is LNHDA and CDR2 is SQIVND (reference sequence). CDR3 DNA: TGTGCCAGTAACCCGGGGGCGGACACTGAAGCTTTCTTT. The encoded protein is CASNPGADTEAFF.

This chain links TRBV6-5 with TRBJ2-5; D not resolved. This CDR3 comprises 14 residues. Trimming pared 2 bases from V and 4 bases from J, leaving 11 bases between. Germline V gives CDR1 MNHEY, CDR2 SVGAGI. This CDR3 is CASSYEDTPETQYF. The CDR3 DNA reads TGTGCCAGCAGTTACGAGGATACCCCAGAGACCCAGTACTTC.

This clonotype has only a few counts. The CDR3 spells CASSTQDGGHEQFF. The CDR3 DNA sequence: TGTGCCAGCAGCACCCAGGATGGGGGACATGAGCAGTTCTTC. The rearrangement links TRBV11-2 to TRBJ2-1; D may correspond to TRBD1 or TRBD2 (5 bases each). This CDR3 has 14 residues. Trimming took off 5 bases at V and 8 bases at J, with 16 bases between the two ends. CDR1 SGHAT and CDR2 FQNNGV come from the germline V gene.

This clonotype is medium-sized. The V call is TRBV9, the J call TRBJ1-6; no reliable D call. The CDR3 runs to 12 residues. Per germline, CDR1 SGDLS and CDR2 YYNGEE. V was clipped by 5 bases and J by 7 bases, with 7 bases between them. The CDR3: CASRTDNSPLHF. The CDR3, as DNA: TGTGCCAGCAGAACGGACAATTCACCCCTCCACTTT.

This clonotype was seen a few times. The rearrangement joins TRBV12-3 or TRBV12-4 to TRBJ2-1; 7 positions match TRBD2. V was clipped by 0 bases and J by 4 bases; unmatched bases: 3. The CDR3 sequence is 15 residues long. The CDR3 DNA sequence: TGTGCCAGCAGTTTAGCGGGAGGGGCGTACAATGAGCAGTTCTTC. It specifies CASSLAGGAYNEQFF.

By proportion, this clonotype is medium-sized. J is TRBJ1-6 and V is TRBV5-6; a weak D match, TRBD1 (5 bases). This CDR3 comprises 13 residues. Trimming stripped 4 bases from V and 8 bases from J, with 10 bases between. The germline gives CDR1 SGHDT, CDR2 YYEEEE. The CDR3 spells CASSGDLYSPLHF. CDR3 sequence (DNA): TGTGCCAGCAGCGGGGACCTTTATTCACCCCTCCACTTT.

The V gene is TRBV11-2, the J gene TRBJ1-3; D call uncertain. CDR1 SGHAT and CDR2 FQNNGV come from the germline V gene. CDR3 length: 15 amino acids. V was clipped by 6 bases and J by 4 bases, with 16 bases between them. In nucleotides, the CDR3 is TGTGCCAGCAGATGGGGAGAGGGTTCAGGAAACACCATATATTTT. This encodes CASRWGEGSGNTIYF.

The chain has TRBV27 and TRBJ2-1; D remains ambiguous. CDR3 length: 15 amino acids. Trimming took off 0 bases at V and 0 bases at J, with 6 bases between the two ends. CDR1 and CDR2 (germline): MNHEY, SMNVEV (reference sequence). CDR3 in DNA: TGTGCCAGCAGTTTATCTCCGAGCTCCTACAATGAGCAGTTCTTC. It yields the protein CASSLSPSSYNEQFF.

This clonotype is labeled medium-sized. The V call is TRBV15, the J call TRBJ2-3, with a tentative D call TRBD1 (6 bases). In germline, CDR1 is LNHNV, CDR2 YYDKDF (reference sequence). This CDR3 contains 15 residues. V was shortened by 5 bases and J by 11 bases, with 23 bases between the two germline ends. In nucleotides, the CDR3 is TGTGCCACCAGCCGGGACACGCCAAGGAGATACGGGCAGTATTTT. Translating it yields CATSRDTPRRYGQYF.